Listed below are T cell receptor beta chains from one sample, sequenced in a study of T cell changes during pregnancy in multiple sclerosis. The assay was immunoSEQ multiplex PCR, and TCRdb's table has in-frame clones only and misses some. The sample shows about 23,000 clones, roughly 90% of them seen only once. Sample: CD8+ T cells from peripheral blood mononuclear cells, taken after pregnancy. The receptors come from a female donor with multiple sclerosis, enrolled in a pregnancy study. The CDR3 runs from the conserved cysteine through the conserved F or W. The order of the fields is J gene, clone size, V gene, CDR3 length, D gene, CDR3 protein, CDR3 DNA. The D gene is left open where the match is weak. Where a row states a size, it is once, few, many or the class of an expanded clone; other rows omit it.

j_call: TRBJ2-7; clone_size: .; v_call: TRBV5-6; cdr3_length: 16; d_call: TRBD2; cdr3_aa: CASSLSVQRETYEQYF; cdr3_nt: TGTGCCAGCAGCTTGTCGGTCCAGCGGGAGACCTACGAGCAGTACTTC
j_call: TRBJ1-2; clone_size: .; v_call: TRBV7-9; cdr3_length: 14; d_call: TRBD1; cdr3_aa: CASRLGQGDYGYTF; cdr3_nt: TGTGCCAGCAGGCTGGGACAGGGGGATTATGGCTACACCTTC
j_call: TRBJ2-2; clone_size: .; v_call: TRBV9; cdr3_length: 15; d_call: TRBD2; cdr3_aa: CASSVVAGNTGELFF; cdr3_nt: TGTGCCAGCAGCGTAGTAGCGGGGAACACCGGGGAGCTGTTTTTT
j_call: TRBJ2-7; clone_size: .; v_call: TRBV27; cdr3_length: 15; d_call: .; cdr3_aa: CASSPFRDKLYEQYF; cdr3_nt: TGTGCCAGCAGCCCCTTCCGGGACAAGCTCTACGAGCAGTACTTC
j_call: TRBJ2-2; clone_size: .; v_call: TRBV7-9; cdr3_length: 12; d_call: .; cdr3_aa: CASSDSGGELFF; cdr3_nt: TGTGCCAGCAGCGACAGTGGCGGGGAGCTGTTTTTT
j_call: TRBJ2-3; clone_size: .; v_call: TRBV11-2; cdr3_length: 16; d_call: TRBD2; cdr3_aa: CASSLTSGRYTDTQYF; cdr3_nt: TGTGCCAGCAGCTTAACTAGCGGGAGGTACACAGATACGCAGTATTTT
j_call: TRBJ1-2; clone_size: .; v_call: TRBV4-3; cdr3_length: 15; d_call: .; cdr3_aa: CASSQDRGYRVGYTF; cdr3_nt: TGCGCCAGCAGCCAAGATAGGGGGTATCGGGTCGGCTACACCTTC
j_call: TRBJ1-1; clone_size: .; v_call: TRBV13; cdr3_length: 13; d_call: .; cdr3_aa: CASSLGEGAEAFF; cdr3_nt: TGTGCCAGCAGCTTGGGCGAGGGGGCTGAAGCTTTCTTT
j_call: TRBJ2-1; clone_size: .; v_call: TRBV5-4; cdr3_length: 15; d_call: TRBD1; cdr3_aa: CASSLGTGDEGEQFF; cdr3_nt: TGTGCCAGCAGCTTAGGGACAGGGGATGAGGGTGAGCAGTTCTTC
j_call: TRBJ2-1; clone_size: once; v_call: TRBV4-2; cdr3_length: 15; d_call: TRBD2; cdr3_aa: CASSPDRDYYNEQFF; cdr3_nt: TGTGCCAGCAGCCCGGACCGGGACTACTACAATGAGCAGTTCTTC
j_call: TRBJ2-3; clone_size: .; v_call: TRBV7-2; cdr3_length: 17; d_call: TRBD2; cdr3_aa: CASSLVLAGIALDTQYF; cdr3_nt: TGTGCCAGCAGCTTAGTTCTAGCGGGAATTGCCTTAGATACGCAGTATTTT
j_call: TRBJ2-3; clone_size: .; v_call: TRBV2; cdr3_length: 13; d_call: .; cdr3_aa: CASSTYAGLTQYF; cdr3_nt: TGTGCCAGCAGCACCTACGCGGGCCTTACGCAGTATTTT
j_call: TRBJ2-7; clone_size: .; v_call: TRBV7-2; cdr3_length: 14; d_call: TRBD1; cdr3_aa: CASSLRQGAREQYF; cdr3_nt: TGTGCCAGCAGCTTACGGCAGGGGGCCCGCGAGCAGTACTTC
j_call: TRBJ2-7; clone_size: .; v_call: TRBV7-9; cdr3_length: 17; d_call: TRBD2; cdr3_aa: CASSPSRLAGGKYEQYF; cdr3_nt: TGTGCCAGCAGCCCTTCGAGACTAGCGGGAGGGAAATACGAGCAGTACTTC
j_call: TRBJ2-1; clone_size: .; v_call: TRBV7-9; cdr3_length: 13; d_call: .; cdr3_aa: CASSYGTSDEQFF; cdr3_nt: TGTGCCAGCAGCTACGGTACCTCCGATGAGCAGTTCTTC
j_call: TRBJ2-7; clone_size: .; v_call: TRBV5-1; cdr3_length: 14; d_call: .; cdr3_aa: CASSLEGGVGEQYF; cdr3_nt: TGCGCCAGCAGCTTGGAAGGGGGGGTAGGCGAGCAGTACTTC
j_call: TRBJ2-7; clone_size: .; v_call: TRBV9; cdr3_length: 13; d_call: TRBD2; cdr3_aa: CASSVSGVYEQYF; cdr3_nt: TGTGCCAGCAGCGTTAGCGGGGTCTACGAGCAGTACTTC
j_call: TRBJ2-7; clone_size: .; v_call: TRBV11-1; cdr3_length: 14; d_call: TRBD1; cdr3_aa: CASSRHRGPYEQYF; cdr3_nt: TGTGCCAGCAGCCGCCACAGGGGGCCCTACGAGCAGTACTTC
j_call: TRBJ1-1; clone_size: .; v_call: TRBV13; cdr3_length: 12; d_call: .; cdr3_aa: CASSLTDTEAFF; cdr3_nt: TGTGCCAGCAGCTTAACTGACACTGAAGCTTTCTTT
j_call: TRBJ2-2; clone_size: .; v_call: TRBV11-2; cdr3_length: 14; d_call: .; cdr3_aa: CASSLDINTGELFF; cdr3_nt: TGTGCCAGCAGCTTAGACATCAACACCGGGGAGCTGTTTTTT
j_call: TRBJ2-7; clone_size: .; v_call: TRBV28; cdr3_length: 15; d_call: TRBD1; cdr3_aa: CASSLITGTGDEQYF; cdr3_nt: TGTGCCAGCAGTTTAATCACCGGGACAGGGGACGAGCAGTACTTC
j_call: TRBJ1-4; clone_size: .; v_call: TRBV6-5; cdr3_length: 15; d_call: .; cdr3_aa: CASSSWLTTNEKLFF; cdr3_nt: TGTGCCAGCAGTTCTTGGCTTACAACTAATGAAAAACTGTTTTTT
j_call: TRBJ2-1; clone_size: .; v_call: TRBV30; cdr3_length: 15; d_call: .; cdr3_aa: CAWSGGGTPYNEQFF; cdr3_nt: TGTGCCTGGAGTGGAGGCGGGACGCCCTACAATGAGCAGTTCTTC
j_call: TRBJ1-1; clone_size: .; v_call: TRBV10-3; cdr3_length: 13; d_call: .; cdr3_aa: CAISGGEFTEAFF; cdr3_nt: TGTGCCATCAGTGGGGGGGAGTTCACTGAAGCTTTCTTT
j_call: TRBJ1-1; clone_size: .; v_call: TRBV6-4; cdr3_length: 15; d_call: TRBD1; cdr3_aa: CASSASQTGAHEAFF; cdr3_nt: TGTGCCAGCAGTGCCTCCCAGACAGGGGCCCATGAAGCTTTCTTT
j_call: TRBJ2-5; clone_size: medium-sized; v_call: TRBV11-1; cdr3_length: 16; d_call: TRBD2; cdr3_aa: CASSLGTSGYQETQYF; cdr3_nt: TGTGCCAGCAGCTTAGGGACTAGCGGGTACCAAGAGACCCAGTACTTC
j_call: TRBJ2-5; clone_size: .; v_call: TRBV11-2; cdr3_length: 15; d_call: .; cdr3_aa: CASSLGSLSQETQYF; cdr3_nt: TGTGCCAGCAGCTTAGGGTCCCTATCCCAAGAGACCCAGTACTTC
j_call: TRBJ2-3; clone_size: .; v_call: TRBV6-1; cdr3_length: 17; d_call: .; cdr3_aa: CASSEGGLWREPDTQYF; cdr3_nt: TGTGCCAGCAGCGAAGGGGGGCTATGGCGGGAGCCAGATACGCAGTATTTT
j_call: TRBJ2-7; clone_size: .; v_call: TRBV27; cdr3_length: 14; d_call: .; cdr3_aa: CASSFARGSYEQYF; cdr3_nt: TGTGCCAGCAGTTTTGCGCGTGGGAGCTACGAGCAGTACTTC
j_call: TRBJ2-7; clone_size: .; v_call: TRBV6-1; cdr3_length: 20; d_call: TRBD2; cdr3_aa: CASSEGNSGRSGIRFYEQYF; cdr3_nt: TGTGCCAGCAGTGAGGGAAATAGCGGGCGGTCCGGTATACGATTCTACGAGCAGTACTTC
j_call: TRBJ2-3; clone_size: .; v_call: TRBV19; cdr3_length: 16; d_call: .; cdr3_aa: CASSLYQGFLADTQYF; cdr3_nt: TGTGCCAGTAGCTTATACCAGGGGTTCTTAGCAGATACGCAGTATTTT
j_call: TRBJ2-5; clone_size: .; v_call: TRBV7-9; cdr3_length: 17; d_call: TRBD2; cdr3_aa: CASSTPGTSGPQETQYF; cdr3_nt: TGTGCCAGCAGCACCCCGGGGACTAGCGGACCCCAAGAGACCCAGTACTTC
j_call: TRBJ2-7; clone_size: .; v_call: TRBV9; cdr3_length: 16; d_call: TRBD2; cdr3_aa: CASSPRTSGGAYEQYF; cdr3_nt: TGTGCCAGCAGCCCCAGGACTAGCGGGGGGGCCTACGAGCAGTACTTC
j_call: TRBJ2-1; clone_size: once; v_call: TRBV7-8; cdr3_length: 15; d_call: TRBD1; cdr3_aa: CASSSRDRGYNEQFF; cdr3_nt: TGTGCCAGCAGCTCCCGGGACAGGGGATACAATGAGCAGTTCTTC
j_call: TRBJ1-5; clone_size: .; v_call: TRBV4-3; cdr3_length: 17; d_call: TRBD1; cdr3_aa: CASSTARTGGCNQPQHF; cdr3_nt: TGCGCCAGCAGCACTGCACGGACAGGGGGCTGCAATCAGCCCCAGCATTTT
j_call: TRBJ2-7; clone_size: .; v_call: TRBV27; cdr3_length: 12; d_call: .; cdr3_aa: CASSPGFGEQYF; cdr3_nt: TGTGCCAGCAGCCCGGGGTTCGGCGAGCAGTACTTC
j_call: TRBJ1-1; clone_size: .; v_call: TRBV5-1; cdr3_length: 15; d_call: .; cdr3_aa: CASSFFLFRDTEAFF; cdr3_nt: TGCGCCAGCAGCTTTTTTCTCTTCCGGGACACTGAAGCTTTCTTT
j_call: TRBJ2-7; clone_size: .; v_call: TRBV29-1; cdr3_length: 13; d_call: .; cdr3_aa: CSVVAESSYEQYF; cdr3_nt: TGCAGCGTTGTGGCGGAGAGCTCCTACGAGCAGTACTTC
j_call: TRBJ2-1; clone_size: once; v_call: TRBV5-1; cdr3_length: 17; d_call: TRBD1; cdr3_aa: CASSLADPGTGGNEQFF; cdr3_nt: TGCGCCAGCAGCTTGGCCGACCCCGGGACAGGGGGAAATGAGCAGTTCTTC
j_call: TRBJ1-1; clone_size: .; v_call: TRBV19; cdr3_length: 15; d_call: .; cdr3_aa: CASSISGGENTEAFF; cdr3_nt: TGTGCCAGTAGTATTAGTGGGGGCGAGAACACTGAAGCTTTCTTT
j_call: TRBJ2-1; clone_size: .; v_call: TRBV27; cdr3_length: 14; d_call: TRBD2; cdr3_aa: CASSPLGGSIEQFF; cdr3_nt: TGTGCCAGCAGCCCCCTGGGCGGGAGTATTGAGCAGTTCTTC
j_call: TRBJ1-1; clone_size: .; v_call: TRBV4-1; cdr3_length: 17; d_call: TRBD1; cdr3_aa: CASSPGQGAWVNTEAFF; cdr3_nt: TGCGCCAGCAGCCCAGGACAGGGGGCTTGGGTAAACACTGAAGCTTTCTTT
j_call: TRBJ1-2; clone_size: .; v_call: TRBV7-2; cdr3_length: 14; d_call: .; cdr3_aa: CASTPMTEPYGYTF; cdr3_nt: TGTGCCAGCACCCCAATGACAGAGCCCTATGGCTACACCTTC
j_call: TRBJ2-1; clone_size: .; v_call: TRBV6-5; cdr3_length: 15; d_call: TRBD2; cdr3_aa: CASSYGLAGDNEQFF; cdr3_nt: TGTGCCAGCAGTTACGGGCTAGCGGGAGACAATGAGCAGTTCTTC
j_call: TRBJ2-1; clone_size: .; v_call: TRBV6-4; cdr3_length: 16; d_call: TRBD2; cdr3_aa: CASSDTSGRTYNEQFF; cdr3_nt: TGTGCCAGCAGTGATACTAGCGGGAGAACCTACAATGAGCAGTTCTTC
j_call: TRBJ2-5; clone_size: .; v_call: TRBV5-1; cdr3_length: 18; d_call: TRBD2; cdr3_aa: CASSLPWTSGRRRETQYF; cdr3_nt: TGCGCCAGCAGCTTGCCTTGGACTAGCGGAAGAAGGAGGGAGACCCAGTACTTC
j_call: TRBJ1-3; clone_size: .; v_call: TRBV19; cdr3_length: 16; d_call: .; cdr3_aa: CASSISQSGSGNTIYF; cdr3_nt: TGTGCCAGTAGTATCTCGCAGAGCGGCTCTGGAAACACCATATATTTT